This T cell receptor (beta chain) originates from a study of blood T cell repertoires in COVID-19 (dated by TCRdb to the early 2020s). Describing the broader study: The collaborator samples originated in the United States, Italy and Spain and spanned the acute and convalescent phases of COVID-19. The dataset comprised deeply sampled blood TCRbeta repertoires from subjects exposed to, actively infected with, or recovered from COVID-19. A de-identified subject ID, COVID-19 status, age in years and sex were almost always included in the sample metadata. Where HLA class I and class II types were available, the types were taken from metadata supplied by the sample provider, not from assay-based typing. The samples were drawn from two sources: the first 160 participants of the ongoing ImmuneRACE study, and 1,000 to 1,500 subjects contributed by 6 global collaborators. A freely available public database, intended as a resource for researchers studying the immune response to SARS-CoV-2, is where the repertoires were released. The material from the prospective study consisted of cDNA or gDNA derived from T cells, B-cell-depleted T cells, or PBMCs. General conclusions and limits of the study: The quantity of clinical and demographic metadata differed by source and by participant and was supplied without curation.

Samples from volunteer blood donors who had recovered from COVID-19 were contributed by a second Seattle source. Collaborating institutions collected whole blood in K2EDTA tubes following their own protocols. Collaborator samples were shipped for TCRbeta analysis as frozen whole blood, isolated PBMCs, or DNA extracted from either sample type. A single count supports this clone. Its antigen is still unknown. No base quality information exists; no much larger clone differs at one position. TCRbeta CDR3 regions were amplified from genomic DNA using the immunoSEQ Assay, a bias-controlled multiplex PCR. Per the source publication's procedure: Within the assay, amplification of reference gene primers was used to estimate how many nucleated cells each sample contained. To quantify the absolute abundance of each unique TCRbeta CDR3 rearrangement, sequence reads were collapsed and filtered. For each sample, productive Simpson clonality was calculated by taking the square root of Simpson's diversity index across productive rearrangements. As stored in TCRdb, this immuneACCESS dataset retains in-frame rearrangements with V and J assigned. A fraction of the clones does not appear; measured against another copy, unresolved V genes explain less than half of the discrepancy, and the remainder lacks a known reason. V and J calls and clone size are copied from that table; D and trimming were computed from the DNA. For this sample there are roughly 150,000 clones; around 88% appear just once. The leading ten clones occupy less than 20% of the sample.

As encoded in the germline V gene (reference sequence), CDR1 is SGHNT while CDR2 is YYREEE. V is clipped by 0 bases and J by 4 bases, and the sequence between their germline boundaries is 14 bases long. The CDR3 numbers 15 residues from cysteine through phenylalanine. Left in the record is the CDR3 DNA by itself, 45 bases read in frame from the first base. Sequenced material: peripheral blood. The sequence is built from TRBV5-4 and TRBJ2-7, with a tentative D gene TRBD2 over 6 matching bases. The clonotype comes from a woman in her 70s who had recovered from COVID-19. The DNA reads as follows: TGTGCCAGCAGCTTGGTGGGGGGAGGTAATTACGAGCAGTACTTC. It translates to CASSLVGGGNYEQYF.